A selection of T cell receptor beta chains follows, all from one sample in a study of CD8 T cells in Susac syndrome. MiXCR was run by TCRdb on the immunoSEQ multiplex PCR reads, yielding one entry per CDR3 protein. The table records 130,000 to 150,000 distinct CDR3 sequences, approximately 94% of them present only once. Material: CD4+ T cells from PBMCs. These receptor sequences come from a human donor in good health. The CDR3 runs from the conserved cysteine through the conserved F or W. The D gene is left open where the match is weak. Expanded clones get a size class; other rows say once, few or many, or leave the size out.

>TRBV20-1|TRBJ1-4|NA|NA
TGCAGTGCCGAACAGAGTAGTGGAAAACTGTTTTTT
CSAEQSSGKLFF
>TRBV11-2|TRBJ2-7|NA|NA
TGTGCCAGCAGCTTAGACACTCTCAGCGACATTGTCTCCTACGAGCAGTACTTC
CASSLDTLSDIVSYEQYF
>TRBV10-2|TRBJ2-4|NA|NA
TGCGCCAGCAGTGTGACCGGGTTAAGGGCCAAAAACATTCAGTACTTC
CASSVTGLRAKNIQYF
>TRBV24-1|TRBJ2-3|NA|NA
TGTGCCACCAGTGAACCGGGCGCAGCAATCACAGATACGCAGTATTTT
CATSEPGAAITDTQYF
>TRBV7-8|TRBJ2-1|NA|NA
TGTGCCAGCAGCCCCCCGGGCAGGGGATGGGGGGACAATGAGCAGTTCTTC
CASSPPGRGWGDNEQFF
>TRBV5-1|TRBJ2-7|NA|NA
TGCGCCAGCAGCCCCAGGGTTAACTACGAGCAGTACTTC
CASSPRVNYEQYF
>TRBV3-1|TRBJ1-2|NA|once
TGTGCCAGCAGCCAATCAAGGGGGACCCCCTATGGCTACACCTTC
CASSQSRGTPYGYTF
>TRBV6-6|TRBJ2-1|TRBD1|NA
TGTGCCAGCAGTGAACGGGACAGGCTTAACAATGAGCAGTTCTTC
CASSERDRLNNEQFF
>TRBV20-1|TRBJ1-2|NA|NA
TGCAGTGCTAGAAATCTTCAGGGGCTGGATGGCTACACCTTC
CSARNLQGLDGYTF
>TRBV20-1|TRBJ2-1|TRBD2|NA
TGCAGTGCCGACCGACTAGCGGGAGTTCCCACCAATGAGCAGTTCTTC
CSADRLAGVPTNEQFF
>TRBV5-1|TRBJ1-1|TRBD1|NA
TGCGCCAGCAGCTCCGGGACAGGGGGCACTGAAGCTTTCTTT
CASSSGTGGTEAFF
>TRBV2|TRBJ2-1|NA|NA
TGTGCCAGCAGTGTACCCGGAAAATCCTACAATGAGCAGTTCTTC
CASSVPGKSYNEQFF
>TRBV4-2|TRBJ2-3|TRBD2|NA
TGTGCCAGCAGCCAAACCACTAGCGGGATTTCTAGCACAGATACGCAGTATTTT
CASSQTTSGISSTDTQYF
>TRBV29-1|TRBJ2-1|NA|NA
TGCAGCGTGGATGACAATGAGCAGTTCTTC
CSVDDNEQFF
>TRBV6-1|TRBJ2-1|NA|NA
TGTGCCAGCAGTGAAATCGACCCCAATGAGCAGTTCTTC
CASSEIDPNEQFF
>TRBV5-4|TRBJ2-3|NA|NA
TGTGCCAGCAGCTTGTGGTCCCCGAGCACAGATACGCAGTATTTT
CASSLWSPSTDTQYF
>TRBV2|TRBJ2-2|NA|NA
TGTGCCAGCAGTGCTCGAGCAGGGGGGGTCGGGGAGCTGTTTTTT
CASSARAGGVGELFF
>TRBV5-4|TRBJ2-1|NA|few
TGTGCCAGCAGCTTGGCCGGGAACAATGAGCAGTTCTTC
CASSLAGNNEQFF
>TRBV28|TRBJ2-2|TRBD1|NA
TGTGCCAGCAGTTCCCCGGGACAGGCGGCGGGGGAGCTGTTTTTT
CASSSPGQAAGELFF
>TRBV21-1|TRBJ2-7|NA|once
TGTGCCAGCAGCAAACTCCTCGAGCAGTACTTC
CASSKLLEQYF
>TRBV19|TRBJ2-5|NA|once
TGTGCCAGTAGTATCTCTGGAGGACAGACCCAGTACTTC
CASSISGGQTQYF
>TRBV20-1|TRBJ1-1|NA|NA
TGCAGTGCTAGCATAGGATACACTGAAGCTTTCTTT
CSASIGYTEAFF
>TRBV20-1|TRBJ2-5|NA|NA
TGCAGTGCTAGAGATCGGGGACTCAACCAGTACTTC
CSARDRGLNQYF
>TRBV3-1|TRBJ2-5|TRBD2|NA
TGTGCCAGCAGCCTAGCCGGGACTAGCGGGATACAAGAGACCCAGTACTTC
CASSLAGTSGIQETQYF
>TRBV12-3/TRBV12-4|TRBJ2-1|TRBD2|NA
TGTGCCAGCAGAAAAAGCGGGAGTTTCTACAATGAGCAGTTCTTC
CASRKSGSFYNEQFF
>TRBV6-1|TRBJ2-7|NA|NA
TGTGCCAGCAGCCCCCTCACAACATGGCCTCACGAGTTCTACGAGCAGTACTTC
CASSPLTTWPHEFYEQYF
>TRBV19|TRBJ1-3|TRBD1|NA
TGTGCCAGTAGTCCCGGGACAGCTGGAAACACCATATATTTT
CASSPGTAGNTIYF
>TRBV20-1|TRBJ1-1|NA|NA
TGCAGTGCTGTCCCCGCACGTCGGGAGCCTATAAACCTGGGGCACACTGAAGCTTTCTTT
CSAVPARREPINLGHTEAFF
>TRBV20-1|TRBJ2-3|TRBD2|NA
TGCAGTGCTACCCCGGGCGGGGGAACGACAGATACGCAGTATTTT
CSATPGGGTTDTQYF
>TRBV15|TRBJ1-1|NA|NA
TGTGCCACCAGCAGAGGGCGGGGGTCGCGGACTGAAGCTTTCTTT
CATSRGRGSRTEAFF
>TRBV7-2|TRBJ2-7|NA|NA
TGTGCCAGCAGCTTAGAAGTCGGGAGCGGTGGATACGAGCAGTACTTC
CASSLEVGSGGYEQYF
>TRBV4-2|TRBJ2-1|TRBD2|NA
TGTGCCAGCAGCCAAGCGCGGGAGTGGAATGAGCAGTTCTTC
CASSQAREWNEQFF
>TRBV7-2|TRBJ1-2|NA|once
TGTGCCAGCAGCTCACAGGGCTACACCTTC
CASSSQGYTF